This T cell receptor beta chain was documented in a study of T-cell reconstitution after alpha-beta-depleted transplantation in children. Unique molecular identifiers were incorporated into the prepared TCRbeta library. TCRdb called the PCR reads again in MiXCR, with one record for every CDR3 protein. The table has roughly 490,000 distinct CDR3 sequences, around 10% seen once. V lost 6 bases to trimming and J lost 8 bases, with 19 bases between them. The length of the CDR3 is 15 residues. Germline loops: CDR1 KGHSH, CDR2 LQKENI. Notes on this clonotype: Antigen specificity is unknown.

Findings and caveats of the study: Newly made T cells mostly supplied T-cell counts and diversity one year after transplant.

The TCR sequence derives from a female patient younger than 10 who had a stem cell transplant for aplastic anemia, so the T cells may come from the graft donor. The rearrangement joins TRBV18 to TRBJ1-4; D may be TRBD1 (6 bases). The input for sequencing was PBMCs, mostly from graft donor cells, taken 180 days after TCRalphabeta/CD19-depleted stem cell transplant. CDR3 sequence reads: CASSLGQGGPEKLFF. As DNA, the CDR3 is TGTGCCAGCTCCCTTGGACAAGGGGGGCCCGAAAAACTGTTTTTT.